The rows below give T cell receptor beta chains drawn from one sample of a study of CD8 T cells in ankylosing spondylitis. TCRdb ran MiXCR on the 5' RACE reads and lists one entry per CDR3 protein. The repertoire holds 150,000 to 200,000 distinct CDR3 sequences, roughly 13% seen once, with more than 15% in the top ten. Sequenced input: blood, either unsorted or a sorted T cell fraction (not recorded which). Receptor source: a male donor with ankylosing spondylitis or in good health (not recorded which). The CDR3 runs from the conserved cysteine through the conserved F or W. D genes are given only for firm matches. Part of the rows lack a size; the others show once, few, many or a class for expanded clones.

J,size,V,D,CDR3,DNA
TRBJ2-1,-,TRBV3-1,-,CASSQRSGGGENNEQFF,TGTGCCAGCAGCCAAAGGAGTGGAGGGGGGGAAAACAATGAGCAGTTCTTC
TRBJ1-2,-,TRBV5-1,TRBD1,CASSLPGDRDYTF,TGCGCCAGCAGCTTGCCTGGGGACAGAGACTACACCTTC
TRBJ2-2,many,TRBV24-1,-,CATSPGTSDTGELFF,TGTGCCACCTCCCCCGGGACATCGGACACCGGGGAGCTGTTTTTT
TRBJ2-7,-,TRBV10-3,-,CAISEGIFSYEQYF,TGTGCCATCAGTGAAGGCATTTTCTCCTACGAGCAGTACTTC
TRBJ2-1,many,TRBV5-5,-,CASTELVYNEQFF,TGTGCCAGCACGGAACTTGTCTACAATGAGCAGTTCTTC
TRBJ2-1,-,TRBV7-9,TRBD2,CASSLPRTSGREDEQFF,TGTGCCAGCAGCCTACCGCGGACTAGCGGGAGGGAGGATGAGCAGTTCTTC
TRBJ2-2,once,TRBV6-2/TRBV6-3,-,CASSYSGFKRTGELFF,TGTGCCAGCAGTTACTCCGGTTTTAAAAGGACCGGGGAGCTGTTTTTT
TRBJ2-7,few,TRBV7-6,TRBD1,CASSPYRGQNEQYF,TGTGCCAGCAGCCCTTACAGGGGGCAGAACGAGCAGTACTTC
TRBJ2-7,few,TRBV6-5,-,CASSYIQGSNEQYF,TGTGCCAGCAGTTACATACAGGGCAGCAACGAGCAGTACTTC
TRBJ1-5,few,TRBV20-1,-,CSARTSYSNQPQHF,TGCAGTGCTCGGACGAGTTATAGCAATCAGCCCCAGCATTTT
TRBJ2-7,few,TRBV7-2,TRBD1,CASSLRSGGGVNEQYF,TGTGCCAGCAGCTTACGTTCAGGGGGCGGTGTGAACGAGCAGTACTTC